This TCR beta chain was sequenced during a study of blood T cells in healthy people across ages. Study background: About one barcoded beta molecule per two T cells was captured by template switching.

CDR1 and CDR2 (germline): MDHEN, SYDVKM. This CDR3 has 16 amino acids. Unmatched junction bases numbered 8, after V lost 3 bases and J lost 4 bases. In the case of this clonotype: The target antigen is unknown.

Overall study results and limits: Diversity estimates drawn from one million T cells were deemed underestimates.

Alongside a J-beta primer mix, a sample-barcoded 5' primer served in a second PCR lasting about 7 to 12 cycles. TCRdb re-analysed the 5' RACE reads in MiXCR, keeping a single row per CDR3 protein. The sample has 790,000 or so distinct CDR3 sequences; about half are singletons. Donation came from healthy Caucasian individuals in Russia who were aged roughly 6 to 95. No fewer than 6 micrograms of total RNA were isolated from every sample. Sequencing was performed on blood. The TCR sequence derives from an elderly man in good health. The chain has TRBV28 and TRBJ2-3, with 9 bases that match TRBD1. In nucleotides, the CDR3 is TGTGCCAGCAGTTTGGCGGACAGGGGTATGCCAGATACGCAGTATTTT. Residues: CASSLADRGMPDTQYF. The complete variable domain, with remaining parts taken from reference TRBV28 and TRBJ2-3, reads DVKVTQSSRYLVKRTGEKVFLECVQDMDHENMFWYRQDPGLGLRLIYFSYDVKMKEKGDIPEGYSVSREKKERFSLILESASTNQTSMYLCASSLADRGMPDTQYFGPGTRLTVL.